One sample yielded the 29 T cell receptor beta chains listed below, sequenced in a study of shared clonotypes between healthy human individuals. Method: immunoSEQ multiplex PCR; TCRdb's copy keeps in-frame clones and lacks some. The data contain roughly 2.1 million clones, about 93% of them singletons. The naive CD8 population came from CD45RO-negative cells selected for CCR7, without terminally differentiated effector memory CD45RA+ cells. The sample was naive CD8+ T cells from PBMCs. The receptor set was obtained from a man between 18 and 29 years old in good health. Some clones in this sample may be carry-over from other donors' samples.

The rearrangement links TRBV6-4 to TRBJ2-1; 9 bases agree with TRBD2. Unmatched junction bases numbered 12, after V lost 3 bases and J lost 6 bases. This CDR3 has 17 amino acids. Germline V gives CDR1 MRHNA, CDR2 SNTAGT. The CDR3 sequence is CASSDDGGRAPFNEQFF. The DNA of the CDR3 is TGTGCCAGCAGTGATGATGGCGGGAGGGCCCCTTTCAATGAGCAGTTCTTC.

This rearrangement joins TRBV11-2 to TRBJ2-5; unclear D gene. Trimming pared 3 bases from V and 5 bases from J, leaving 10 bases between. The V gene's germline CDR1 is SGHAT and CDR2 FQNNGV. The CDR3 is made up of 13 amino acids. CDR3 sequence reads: CASSFMGWETQYF. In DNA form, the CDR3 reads TGTGCCAGCAGCTTTATGGGTTGGGAGACCCAGTACTTC.

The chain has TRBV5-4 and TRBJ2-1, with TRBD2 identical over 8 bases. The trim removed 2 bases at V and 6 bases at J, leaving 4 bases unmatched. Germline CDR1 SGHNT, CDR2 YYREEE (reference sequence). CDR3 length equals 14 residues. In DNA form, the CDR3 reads TGTGCCAGCAGCTTCAACGGGAGGGCCAATGAGCAGTTCTTC. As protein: CASSFNGRANEQFF.

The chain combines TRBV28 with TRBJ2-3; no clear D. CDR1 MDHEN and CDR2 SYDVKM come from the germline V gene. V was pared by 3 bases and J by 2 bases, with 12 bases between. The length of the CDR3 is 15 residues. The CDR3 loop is CASSFGALNTDTQYF. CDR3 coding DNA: TGTGCCAGCAGTTTTGGCGCTCTCAACACAGATACGCAGTATTTT. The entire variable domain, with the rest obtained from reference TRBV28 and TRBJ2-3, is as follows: DVKVTQSSRYLVKRTGEKVFLECVQDMDHENMFWYRQDPGLGLRLIYFSYDVKMKEKGDIPEGYSVSREKKERFSLILESASTNQTSMYLCASSFGALNTDTQYFGPGTRLTVL.

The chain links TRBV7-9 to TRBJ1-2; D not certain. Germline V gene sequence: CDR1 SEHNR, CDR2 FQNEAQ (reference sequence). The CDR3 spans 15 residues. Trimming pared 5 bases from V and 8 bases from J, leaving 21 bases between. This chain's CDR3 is CASSPAGTRLTGYTF. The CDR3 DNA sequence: TGTGCCAGCAGCCCGGCAGGTACCAGGTTGACGGGCTACACCTTC.

CDR3 amino acids: CASSLASQGNEQYF. The CDR3 coding sequence is TGTGCCAGCAGTTTGGCCTCCCAGGGGAACGAGCAGTACTTC. The chain joins TRBV27 to TRBJ2-7, with D tentatively TRBD1 (6 bases). CDR1 is MNHEY and CDR2 is SMNVEV in the germline V gene (reference sequence). Trimming shortened V by 3 bases and J by 5 bases, and 14 bases separated the two germline ends. This CDR3 spans 14 amino acids.

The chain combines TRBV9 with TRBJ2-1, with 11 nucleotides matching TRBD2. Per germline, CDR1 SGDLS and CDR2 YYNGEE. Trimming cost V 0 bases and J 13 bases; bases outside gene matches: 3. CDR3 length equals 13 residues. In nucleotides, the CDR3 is TGTGCCAGCAGCGTAGCTACTAGCGGGAGCCAGTTCTTC. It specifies CASSVATSGSQFF.

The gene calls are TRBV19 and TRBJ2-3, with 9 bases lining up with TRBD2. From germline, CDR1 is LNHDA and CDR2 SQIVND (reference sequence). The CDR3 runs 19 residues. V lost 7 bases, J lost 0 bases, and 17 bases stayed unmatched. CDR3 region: CASTMGAAGGTSSTDTQYF. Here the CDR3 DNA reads TGTGCCAGTACCATGGGGGCAGCGGGAGGTACCTCTAGCACAGATACGCAGTATTTT.

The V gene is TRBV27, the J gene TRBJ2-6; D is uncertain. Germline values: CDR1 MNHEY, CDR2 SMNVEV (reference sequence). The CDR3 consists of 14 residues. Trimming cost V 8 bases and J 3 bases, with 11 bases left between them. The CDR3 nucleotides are TGTGCCAGCGCAATTGTAGGTGGGGCCAACGTCCTGACTTTC. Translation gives CASAIVGGANVLTF.

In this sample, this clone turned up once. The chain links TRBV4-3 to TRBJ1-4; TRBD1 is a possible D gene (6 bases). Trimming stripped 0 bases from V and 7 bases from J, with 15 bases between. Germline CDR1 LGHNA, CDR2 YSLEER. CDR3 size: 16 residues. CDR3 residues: CASSQDHRGGGEKLFF. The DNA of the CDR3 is TGCGCCAGCAGCCAAGATCATCGGGGAGGGGGTGAAAAACTGTTTTTT.

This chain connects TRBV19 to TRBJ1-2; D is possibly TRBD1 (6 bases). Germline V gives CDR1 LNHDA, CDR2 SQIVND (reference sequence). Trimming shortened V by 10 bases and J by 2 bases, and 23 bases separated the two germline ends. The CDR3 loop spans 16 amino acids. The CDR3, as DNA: TGTGCCACCCACCCCGGCAGGGGTGTTTCGAACTATGGCTACACCTTC. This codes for CATHPGRGVSNYGYTF.

The DNA for the CDR3 is TGTGCCAGCAGCCCAGGGACAGAACCTTCCTACGAGCAGTACTTC. This translates into CASSPGTEPSYEQYF. This chain joins TRBV5-6 and TRBJ2-7, with TRBD1 matching over 7 bases. Germline-derived CDR1 and CDR2 are SGHDT and YYEEEE. The length of the CDR3 is 15 residues. V lost 4 bases to trimming and J lost 1 base; unmatched junction nucleotides: 8.

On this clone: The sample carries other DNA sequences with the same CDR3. The CDR3 DNA follows: TGTGCCAGCAGTCTGGGACAGGGGGCCTACAATGAGCAGTTCTTC. This translates into CASSLGQGAYNEQFF. The gene calls are TRBV7-8 and TRBJ2-1, with TRBD1 matching over 11 bases. The germline CDR1 and CDR2 sequences are SGHVS and FQNEAQ. Trimming took 6 bases from V and 2 from J; bases not matched to a gene: 3. The CDR3 is 15 residues long.

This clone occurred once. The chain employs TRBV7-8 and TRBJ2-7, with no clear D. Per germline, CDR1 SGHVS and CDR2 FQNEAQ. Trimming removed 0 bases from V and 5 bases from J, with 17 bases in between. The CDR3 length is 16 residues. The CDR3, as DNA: TGTGCCAGCAGCTTAGCCCGCGTCCACTCTCGAGACGAGCAGTACTTC. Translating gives CASSLARVHSRDEQYF.

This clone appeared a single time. Written as DNA, the CDR3 is TGTGCCAGCAGCCTAAATCCGGGACAGGGGGAATACATTCAGTACTTC. Translation: CASSLNPGQGEYIQYF. The rearrangement joins TRBV7-9 to TRBJ2-4; TRBD1 aligns across 11 bases. This CDR3 has 16 residues. Germline-derived CDR1 and CDR2 are SEHNR and FQNEAQ (reference sequence). Trimming at V came to 5 bases and at J to 8 bases, leaving 11 bases not matched to a gene.

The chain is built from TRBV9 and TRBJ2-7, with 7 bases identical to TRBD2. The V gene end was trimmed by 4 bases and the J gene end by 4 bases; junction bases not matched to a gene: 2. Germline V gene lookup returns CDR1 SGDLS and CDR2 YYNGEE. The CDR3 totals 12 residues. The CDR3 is CASSMGGYEQYF. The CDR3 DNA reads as TGTGCCAGCAGCATGGGGGGGTACGAGCAGTACTTC.

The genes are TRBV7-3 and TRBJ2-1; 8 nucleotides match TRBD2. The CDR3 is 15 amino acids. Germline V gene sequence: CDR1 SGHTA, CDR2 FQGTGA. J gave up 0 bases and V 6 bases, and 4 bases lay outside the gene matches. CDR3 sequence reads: CASRAGTSSYNEQFF. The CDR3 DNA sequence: TGTGCCAGCAGAGCTGGGACTAGCTCCTACAATGAGCAGTTCTTC.

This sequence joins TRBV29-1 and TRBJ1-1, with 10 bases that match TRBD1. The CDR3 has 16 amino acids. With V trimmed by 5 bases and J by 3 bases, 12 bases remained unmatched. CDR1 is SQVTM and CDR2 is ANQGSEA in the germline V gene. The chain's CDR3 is CSVTGTGVERYTEAFF. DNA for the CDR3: TGCAGCGTTACCGGGACAGGGGTTGAAAGGTACACTGAAGCTTTCTTT. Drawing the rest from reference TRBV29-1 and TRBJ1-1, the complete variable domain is SAVISQKPSRDICQRGTSLTIQCQVDSQVTMMFWYRQQPGQSLTLIATANQGSEATYESGFVIDKFPISRPNLTFSTLTVSNMSPEDSSIYLCSVTGTGVERYTEAFFGQGTRLTVV.

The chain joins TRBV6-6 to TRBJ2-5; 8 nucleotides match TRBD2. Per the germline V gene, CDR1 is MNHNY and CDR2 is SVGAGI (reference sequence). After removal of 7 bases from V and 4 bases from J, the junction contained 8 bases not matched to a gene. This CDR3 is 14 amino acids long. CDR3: CASTGLGFGETQYF. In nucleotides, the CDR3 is TGTGCCAGCACGGGACTAGGGTTCGGAGAGACCCAGTACTTC.

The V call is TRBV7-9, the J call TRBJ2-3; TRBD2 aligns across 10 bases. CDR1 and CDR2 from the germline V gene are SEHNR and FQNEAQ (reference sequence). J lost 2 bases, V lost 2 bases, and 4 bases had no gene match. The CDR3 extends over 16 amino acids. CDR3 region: CASSLTSGVHTDTQYF. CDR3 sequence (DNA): TGTGCCAGCAGCTTAACTAGCGGGGTCCACACAGATACGCAGTATTTT.

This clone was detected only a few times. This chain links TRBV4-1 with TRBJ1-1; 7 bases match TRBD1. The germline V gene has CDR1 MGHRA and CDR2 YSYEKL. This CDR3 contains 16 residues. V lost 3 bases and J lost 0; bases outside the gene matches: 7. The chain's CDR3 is CASSHVGGTVNTEAFF. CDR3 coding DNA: TGCGCCAGCAGCCATGTTGGCGGGACAGTGAACACTGAAGCTTTCTTT.

Here the CDR3 reads CASSYSGPRTIQYF. The CDR3 DNA sequence: TGTGCCAGCAGTTACTCCGGCCCACGCACCATTCAGTACTTC. The chain recombines TRBV6-5 with TRBJ2-4; D ambiguous. Trimming stripped 0 bases from V and 9 bases from J, with 12 bases between. The CDR3 contains 14 residues. In germline, CDR1 is MNHEY, CDR2 SVGAGI.

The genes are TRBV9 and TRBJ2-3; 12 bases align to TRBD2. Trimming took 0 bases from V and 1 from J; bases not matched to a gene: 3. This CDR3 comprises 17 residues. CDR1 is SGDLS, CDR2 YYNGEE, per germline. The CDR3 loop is CASSVGLAGGGTDTQYF. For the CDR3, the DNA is TGTGCCAGCAGCGTAGGGCTAGCGGGAGGGGGCACAGATACGCAGTATTTT.

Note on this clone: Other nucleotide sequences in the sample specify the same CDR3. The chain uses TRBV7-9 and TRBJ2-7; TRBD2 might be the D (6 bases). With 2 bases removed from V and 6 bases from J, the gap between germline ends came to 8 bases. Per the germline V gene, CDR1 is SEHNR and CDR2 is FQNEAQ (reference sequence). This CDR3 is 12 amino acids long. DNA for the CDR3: TGTGCCAGCAGCTTACTGGGGGGCGAGCAGTACTTC. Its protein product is CASSLLGGEQYF.

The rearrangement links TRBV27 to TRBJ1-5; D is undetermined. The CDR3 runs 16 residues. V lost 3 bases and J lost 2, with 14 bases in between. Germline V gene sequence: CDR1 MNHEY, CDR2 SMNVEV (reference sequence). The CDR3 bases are TGTGCCAGCAGTTTGTTGCCGCTTGGCGGCAATCAGCCCCAGCATTTT. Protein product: CASSLLPLGGNQPQHF.

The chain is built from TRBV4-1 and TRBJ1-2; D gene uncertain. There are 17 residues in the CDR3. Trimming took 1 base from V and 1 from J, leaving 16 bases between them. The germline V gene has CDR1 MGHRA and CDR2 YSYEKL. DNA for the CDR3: TGCGCCAGCAGCCAAGCGCTCGGAGCCTTTGTTAACTATGGCTACACCTTC. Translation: CASSQALGAFVNYGYTF.

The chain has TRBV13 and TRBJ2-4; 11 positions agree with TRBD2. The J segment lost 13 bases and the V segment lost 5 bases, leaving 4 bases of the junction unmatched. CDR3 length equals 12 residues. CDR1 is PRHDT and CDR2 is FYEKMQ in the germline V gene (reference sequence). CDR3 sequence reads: CASSPGLAAQYF. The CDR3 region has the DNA TGTGCCAGCAGCCCGGGACTAGCGGCCCAGTACTTC.

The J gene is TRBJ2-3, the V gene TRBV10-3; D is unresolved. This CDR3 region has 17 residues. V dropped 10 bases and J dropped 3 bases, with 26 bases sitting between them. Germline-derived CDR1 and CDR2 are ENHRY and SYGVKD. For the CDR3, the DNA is TGTGCCACCGGCGAGGCTTTTATAGAGGCGAGTACAGATACGCAGTATTTT. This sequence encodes CATGEAFIEASTDTQYF.

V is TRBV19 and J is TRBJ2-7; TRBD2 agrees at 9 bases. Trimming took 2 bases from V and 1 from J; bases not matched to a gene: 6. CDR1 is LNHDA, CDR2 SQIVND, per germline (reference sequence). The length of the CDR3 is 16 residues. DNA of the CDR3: TGTGCCAGTAGTATAAGACTAGCGGAGGGTTCCTACGAGCAGTACTTC. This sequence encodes CASSIRLAEGSYEQYF.